This T cell receptor (beta chain) was observed in a study of early T cells in non-severe SARS-CoV-2 infection. TCRdb used MiXCR to reprocess the 5' RACE reads, holding one entry per CDR3 protein. The data hold 50,000 to 70,000 distinct CDR3 sequences, with about 16% observed a single time. At least ten counts were recorded for this clonotype. This CDR3 contains 13 residues. Germline values: CDR1 MNHEY, CDR2 SVGAGI. V was pared by 6 bases and J by 4 bases, with 10 bases between. This sequence was found in an adult who was a healthcare worker with PCR-confirmed SARS-CoV-2 infection or an uninfected control (not recorded which). Source: whole blood, taken at baseline. The gene calls are TRBV6-5 and TRBJ1-5; D gene unclear. The CDR3: CASSSQQNQPQHF. The CDR3 nucleotides are TGTGCCAGCAGCTCCCAGCAAAATCAGCCCCAGCATTTT.